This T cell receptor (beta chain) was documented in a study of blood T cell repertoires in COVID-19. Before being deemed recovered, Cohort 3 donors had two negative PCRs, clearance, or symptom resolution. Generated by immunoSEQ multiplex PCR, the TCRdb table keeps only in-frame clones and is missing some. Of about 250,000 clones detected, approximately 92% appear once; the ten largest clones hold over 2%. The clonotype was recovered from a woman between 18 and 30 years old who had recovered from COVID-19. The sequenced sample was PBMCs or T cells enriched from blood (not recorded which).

The CDR3 is CASSLAPGGYNEQFF. DNA of the CDR3: TGCGCCAGCAGCTTGGCCCCAGGGGGCTACAATGAGCAGTTCTTC. V and J are TRBV5-1 and TRBJ2-1; 7 bases align to TRBD1. The CDR3 totals 15 residues. Germline V gene lookup returns CDR1 SGHRS and CDR2 YFSETQ. With V trimmed by 0 bases and J by 3 bases, 3 bases remained unmatched.